This T cell receptor beta chain was profiled in a study of T cell responses to AZD1222 COVID-19 vaccine. In germline, CDR1 is LNHDA, CDR2 SQIVND (reference sequence). Trimming at V came to 9 bases and at J to 0 bases, leaving 7 bases not matched to a gene. The CDR3 extends over 15 amino acids. Points from the study as a whole: Vaccine-associated CD4 TCRs ranged over spike, dominating at 160-218 and 743-854.

Here immunoSEQ multiplex PCR was the method, and the copy in TCRdb shows in-frame clones only, minus some. The sample gives 150,000 to 200,000 clones, over 80% of which show up once; about 10% is in the top ten. This clone came up once. Its cognate antigen is unknown. This chain joins TRBV19 and TRBJ2-1; 8 bases agree with TRBD1. Sequenced here: peripheral blood, sampled on day 0 of AZD1222 vaccination. This TCR derives from an adult in good health. DNA for the CDR3: TGTGCCAGCCGAACAGGGGGAAACTCCTACAATGAGCAGTTCTTC. It yields the protein CASRTGGNSYNEQFF.